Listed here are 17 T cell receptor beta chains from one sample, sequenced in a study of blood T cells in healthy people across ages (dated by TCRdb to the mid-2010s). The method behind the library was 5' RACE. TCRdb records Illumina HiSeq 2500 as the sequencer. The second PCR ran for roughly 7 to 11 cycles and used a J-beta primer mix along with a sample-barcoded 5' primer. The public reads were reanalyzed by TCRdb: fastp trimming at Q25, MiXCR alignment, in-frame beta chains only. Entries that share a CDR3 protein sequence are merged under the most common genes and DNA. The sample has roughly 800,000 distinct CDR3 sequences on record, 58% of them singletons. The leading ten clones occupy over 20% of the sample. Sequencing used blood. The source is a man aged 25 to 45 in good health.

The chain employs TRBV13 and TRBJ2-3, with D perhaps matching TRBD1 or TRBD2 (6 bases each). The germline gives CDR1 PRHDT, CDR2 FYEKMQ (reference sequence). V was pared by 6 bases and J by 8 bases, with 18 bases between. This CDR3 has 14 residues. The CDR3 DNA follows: TGTGCCAGCAGTTTTTCGGGGGCTGTAGGTACGCAGTATTTT. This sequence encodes CASSFSGAVGTQYF.

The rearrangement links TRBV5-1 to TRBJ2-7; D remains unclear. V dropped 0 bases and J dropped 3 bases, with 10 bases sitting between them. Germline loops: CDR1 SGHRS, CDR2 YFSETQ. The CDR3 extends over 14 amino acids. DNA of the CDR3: TGCGCCAGCAGCTTGGTTGTTGGAGACTACGAGCAGTACTTC. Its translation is CASSLVVGDYEQYF.

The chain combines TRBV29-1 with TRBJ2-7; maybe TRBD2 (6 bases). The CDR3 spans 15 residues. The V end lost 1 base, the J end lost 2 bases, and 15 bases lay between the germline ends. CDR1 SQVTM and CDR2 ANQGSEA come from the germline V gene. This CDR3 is CSVEGGVVPPYEQYF. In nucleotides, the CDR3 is TGCAGCGTTGAAGGGGGGGTCGTGCCTCCCTACGAGCAGTACTTC.

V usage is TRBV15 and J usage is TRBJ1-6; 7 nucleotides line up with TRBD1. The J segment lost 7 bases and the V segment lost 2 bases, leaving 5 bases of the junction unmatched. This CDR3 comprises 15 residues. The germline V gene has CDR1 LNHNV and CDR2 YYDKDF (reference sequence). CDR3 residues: CATSRSGTANSPLHF. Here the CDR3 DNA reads TGTGCCACCAGCAGATCCGGGACAGCAAATTCACCCCTCCACTTT.

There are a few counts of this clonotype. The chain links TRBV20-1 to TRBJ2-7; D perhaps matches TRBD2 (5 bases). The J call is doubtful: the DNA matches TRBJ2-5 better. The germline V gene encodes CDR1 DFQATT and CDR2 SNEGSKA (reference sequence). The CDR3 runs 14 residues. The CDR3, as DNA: TGCAGTGCTGCGGGCCCGATCGTCGCGGAGACCCAGTACTTC. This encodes CSAAGPIVAETQYF.

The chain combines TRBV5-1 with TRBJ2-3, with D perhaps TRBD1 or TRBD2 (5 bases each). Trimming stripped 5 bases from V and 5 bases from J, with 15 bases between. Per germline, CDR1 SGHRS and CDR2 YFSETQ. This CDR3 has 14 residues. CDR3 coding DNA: TGCGCCAGCAGTCGTGGGACCACGGAAGATACGCAGTATTTT. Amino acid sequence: CASSRGTTEDTQYF.

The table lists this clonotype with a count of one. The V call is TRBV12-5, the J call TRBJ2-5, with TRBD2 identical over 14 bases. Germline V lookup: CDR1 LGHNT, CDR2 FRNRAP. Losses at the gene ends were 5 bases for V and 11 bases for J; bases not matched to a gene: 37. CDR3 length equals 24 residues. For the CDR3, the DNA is TGTGCTAGTGGTATCGGACTAGCGGGAGGATCACTTCCCCTACGATACGACCACTACAATGAGCAGTACTTC. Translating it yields CASGIGLAGGSLPLRYDHYNEQYF. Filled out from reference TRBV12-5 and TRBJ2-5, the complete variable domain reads DARVTQTPRHKVTEMGQEVTMRCQPILGHNTVFWYRQTMMQGLELLAYFRNRAPLDDSGMPKDRFSAEMPDATLATLKIQPSEPRDSAVYFCASGIGLAGGSLPLRYDHYNEQYFGPGTRLLVL.

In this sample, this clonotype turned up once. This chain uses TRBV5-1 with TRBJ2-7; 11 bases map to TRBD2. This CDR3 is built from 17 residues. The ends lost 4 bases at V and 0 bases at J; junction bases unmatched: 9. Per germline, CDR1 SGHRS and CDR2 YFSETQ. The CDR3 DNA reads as TGCGCCAGCAGCACCGGCGGACTAGCGGGTCTCTCCTACGAGCAGTACTTC. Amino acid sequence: CASSTGGLAGLSYEQYF.

The CDR3 region has the DNA TGTGCCAGCAGTGGGGACCTGAGTAGCAATCAGCCCCAGCATTTT. This translates into CASSGDLSSNQPQHF. The genes are TRBV2 and TRBJ1-5; D may be TRBD1 (5 bases). The V end lost 4 bases, the J end lost 0 bases, and 10 bases lay between the germline ends. The germline gives CDR1 SNHLY, CDR2 FYNNEI. This CDR3 is built from 15 residues.

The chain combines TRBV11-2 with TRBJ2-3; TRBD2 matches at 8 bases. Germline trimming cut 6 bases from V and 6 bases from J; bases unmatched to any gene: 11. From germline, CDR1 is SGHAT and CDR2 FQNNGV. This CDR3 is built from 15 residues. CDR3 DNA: TGTGCCAGCAGTTGGGTCGGGACTAGGTTGGATACGCAGTATTTT. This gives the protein CASSWVGTRLDTQYF.

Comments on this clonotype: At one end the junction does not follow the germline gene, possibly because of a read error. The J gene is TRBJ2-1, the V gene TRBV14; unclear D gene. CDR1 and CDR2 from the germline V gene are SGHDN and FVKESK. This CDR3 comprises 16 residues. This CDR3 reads CAGSQLGYILNNEQFF. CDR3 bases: TGTGCCGGCAGCCAGCTGGGGTACATTCTAAACAATGAGCAGTTCTTC.

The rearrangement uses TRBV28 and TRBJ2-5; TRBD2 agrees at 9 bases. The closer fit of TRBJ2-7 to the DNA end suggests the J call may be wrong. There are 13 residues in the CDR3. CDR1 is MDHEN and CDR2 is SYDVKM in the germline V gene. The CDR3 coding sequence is TGTGCCAGCAATCAGCGGGGGGAATACGAGCAGTACTTC. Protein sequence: CASNQRGEYEQYF.

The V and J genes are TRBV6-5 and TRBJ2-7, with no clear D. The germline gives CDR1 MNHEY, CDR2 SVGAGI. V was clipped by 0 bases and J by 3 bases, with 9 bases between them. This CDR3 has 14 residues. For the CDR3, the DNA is TGTGCCAGCAGTTACTCGGTTGTGAACTACGAGCAGTACTTC. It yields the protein CASSYSVVNYEQYF.

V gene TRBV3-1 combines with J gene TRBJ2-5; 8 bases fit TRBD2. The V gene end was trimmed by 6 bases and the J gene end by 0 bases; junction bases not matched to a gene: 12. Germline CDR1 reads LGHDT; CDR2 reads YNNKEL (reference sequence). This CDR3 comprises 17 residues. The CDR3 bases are TGTGCCAGCAGGTCGGGAGTGGCTAGCGGGTACCAAGAGACCCAGTACTTC. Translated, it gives CASRSGVASGYQETQYF.

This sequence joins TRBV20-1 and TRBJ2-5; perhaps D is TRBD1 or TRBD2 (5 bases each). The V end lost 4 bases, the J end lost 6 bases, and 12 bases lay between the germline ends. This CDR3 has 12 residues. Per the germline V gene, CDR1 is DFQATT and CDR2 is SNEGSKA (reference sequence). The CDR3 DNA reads TGCAGTGCTATCCCTTGGGACCAGACCCAGTACTTC. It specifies CSAIPWDQTQYF.

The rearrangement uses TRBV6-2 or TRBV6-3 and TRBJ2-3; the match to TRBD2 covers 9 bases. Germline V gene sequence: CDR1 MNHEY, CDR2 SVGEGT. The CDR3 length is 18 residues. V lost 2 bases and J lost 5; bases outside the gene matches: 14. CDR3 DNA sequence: TGTGCCAGCAGTTACCCCGGGACTAGCCATCAAGTGGTAGATACGCAGTATTTT. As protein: CASSYPGTSHQVVDTQYF.

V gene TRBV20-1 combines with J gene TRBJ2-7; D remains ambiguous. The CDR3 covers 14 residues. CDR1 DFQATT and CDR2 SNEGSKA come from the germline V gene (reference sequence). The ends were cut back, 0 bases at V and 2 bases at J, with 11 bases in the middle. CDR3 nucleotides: TGCAGTGCTAGAGATCTAGGCCAGACCTACGAGCAGTACTTC. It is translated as CSARDLGQTYEQYF.